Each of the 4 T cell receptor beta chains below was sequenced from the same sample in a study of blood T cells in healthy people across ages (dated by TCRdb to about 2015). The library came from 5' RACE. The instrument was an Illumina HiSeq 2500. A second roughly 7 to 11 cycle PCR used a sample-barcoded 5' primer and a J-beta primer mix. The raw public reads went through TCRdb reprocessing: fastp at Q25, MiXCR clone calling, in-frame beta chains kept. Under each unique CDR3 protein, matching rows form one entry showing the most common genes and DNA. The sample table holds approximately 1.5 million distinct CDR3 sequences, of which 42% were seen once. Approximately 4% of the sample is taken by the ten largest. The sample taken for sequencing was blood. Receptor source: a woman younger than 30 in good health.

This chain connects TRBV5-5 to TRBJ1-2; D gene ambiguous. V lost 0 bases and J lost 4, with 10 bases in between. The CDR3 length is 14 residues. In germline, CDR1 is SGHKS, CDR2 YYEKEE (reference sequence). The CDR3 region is CASSLAANSYGYTF. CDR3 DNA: TGTGCCAGCAGCTTGGCAGCTAACTCCTATGGCTACACCTTC.

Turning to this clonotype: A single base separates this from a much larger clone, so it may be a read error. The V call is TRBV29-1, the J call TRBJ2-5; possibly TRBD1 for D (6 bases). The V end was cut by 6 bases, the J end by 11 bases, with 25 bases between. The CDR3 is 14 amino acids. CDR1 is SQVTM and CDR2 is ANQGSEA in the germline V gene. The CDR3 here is CSVGYTGFLEKQYF. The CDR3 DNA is TGCAGCGTCGGCTACACAGGGTTTCTTGAGAAGCAGTACTTC.

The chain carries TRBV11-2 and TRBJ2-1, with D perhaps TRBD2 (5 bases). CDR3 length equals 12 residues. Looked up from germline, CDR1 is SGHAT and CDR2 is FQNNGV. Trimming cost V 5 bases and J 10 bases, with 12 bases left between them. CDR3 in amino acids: CASSKRALEQFF. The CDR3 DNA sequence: TGTGCCAGCAGCAAGAGGGCTCTCGAGCAGTTCTTC.

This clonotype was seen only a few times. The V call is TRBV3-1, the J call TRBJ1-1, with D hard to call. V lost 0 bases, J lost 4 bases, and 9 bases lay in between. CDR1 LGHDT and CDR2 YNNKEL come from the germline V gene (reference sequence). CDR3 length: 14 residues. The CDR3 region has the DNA TGTGCCAGCAGCCAAGATGTCGGCCTCACTGAAGCTTTCTTT. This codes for CASSQDVGLTEAFF.